This is a list of T cell receptor beta chains from one sample in a study of T cell repertoires in cytomegalovirus infection. TCRdb recomputed calls from the reads with MiXCR, one row per CDR3 protein. The table lists about 570,000 distinct CDR3 sequences, roughly 43% of them singletons. For these receptors, no antigen is known. The sequencing used cultured PBMCs, collected from culture after CMV antigen stimulation. The source is a human donor in good health (CMV status not recorded). Some clones in this sample may be carry-over from other donors' samples. The CDR3 runs from the conserved cysteine through the conserved F or W. The D gene is left open where the match is weak. Clone size is not always given. Where it is, it says once, few, many or a class for expanded clones.

abundance	v_gene	d_gene	j_gene	CDR3aa	CDR3nt
NA	TRBV6-2/TRBV6-3	NA	TRBJ1-5	CASRPQASRQGINQPQHF	TGTGCCAGCAGGCCTCAGGCAAGTCGGCAGGGCATTAATCAGCCCCAGCATTTT
few	TRBV11-1	NA	TRBJ2-1	CASSPLQVPRNEQFF	TGTGCCAGCAGCCCTTTACAGGTTCCTAGGAATGAGCAGTTCTTC
many	TRBV7-2	TRBD1	TRBJ1-4	CASSQDRANEKLFF	TGTGCCAGCAGCCAGGACAGGGCTAATGAAAAACTGTTTTTT
NA	TRBV12-3/TRBV12-4	NA	TRBJ2-7	CASRKSGTSYEQYF	TGTGCCAGCAGGAAGTCAGGGACCTCCTACGAGCAGTACTTC
few	TRBV10-3	TRBD2	TRBJ2-7	CAISTGTSGTYEQYF	TGTGCCATCAGCACTGGGACTAGCGGAACCTACGAGCAGTACTTC
NA	TRBV19	NA	TRBJ2-2	CASVVSRASGELFF	TGTGCCAGTGTGGTGTCCCGAGCTTCCGGGGAGCTGTTTTTT
few	TRBV12-3/TRBV12-4	NA	TRBJ1-3	CASRHFSGNTIYF	TGTGCCAGCAGACACTTCTCTGGAAACACCATATATTTT
NA	TRBV7-9	NA	TRBJ1-4	CASSLVFGKLFF	TGTGCCAGCAGCTTAGTATTTGGAAAACTGTTTTTT
NA	TRBV5-5	NA	TRBJ2-7	CASSLIDRDPSYEQYF	TGTGCCAGCAGCTTAATCGATCGGGACCCCTCCTACGAGCAGTACTTC
NA	TRBV12-3/TRBV12-4	TRBD2	TRBJ2-1	CASSFKRGGEQFF	TGTGCCAGCAGTTTCAAGCGGGGGGGTGAGCAGTTCTTC
once	TRBV29-1	NA	TRBJ1-1	CSDRKYGSNTEAFF	TGCAGCGACAGAAAGTACGGATCCAACACTGAAGCTTTCTTT
NA	TRBV12-3/TRBV12-4	TRBD2	TRBJ2-3	CASSPWGGTQYF	TGTGCCAGCAGTCCGTGGGGAGGGACGCAGTATTTT
many	TRBV7-2	TRBD2	TRBJ2-7	CASSLVSSGSEEQYF	TGTGCCAGCAGCTTAGTGTCTAGCGGGAGTGAAGAGCAGTACTTC
few	TRBV7-9	NA	TRBJ1-5	CASSLRGDNQPQHF	TGTGCCAGCAGCTTGCGAGGCGACAATCAGCCCCAGCATTTT
NA	TRBV20-1	NA	TRBJ2-7	CSARDGNSYEQYF	TGCAGTGCTAGAGATGGTAACTCCTACGAGCAGTACTTC
few	TRBV7-6	NA	TRBJ1-2	CASSPSSAYGYTF	TGTGCCAGCAGCCCCTCTTCAGCATATGGCTACACCTTC
many	TRBV7-2	NA	TRBJ2-7	CASARGRQSRSYSYEQYF	TGTGCCAGCGCTAGGGGACGACAGTCCCGATCTTACTCCTACGAGCAGTACTTC
NA	TRBV12-3/TRBV12-4	NA	TRBJ2-5	CASSSMGVLETQYF	TGTGCCAGCAGCTCCATGGGAGTATTAGAGACCCAGTACTTC
many	TRBV7-2	TRBD1	TRBJ1-5	CASSPDREQPQHF	TGTGCCAGCAGCCCGGACAGGGAACAGCCCCAGCATTTT
NA	TRBV6-5	TRBD2	TRBJ2-7	CASSYYSGGAHEQYF	TGTGCCAGCAGCTACTATAGCGGGGGGGCCCACGAGCAGTACTTC
few	TRBV20-1	NA	TRBJ1-3	CSATEVAEGNTIYF	TGCAGTGCTACGGAGGTCGCGGAAGGAAACACCATATATTTT
few	TRBV12-3/TRBV12-4	NA	TRBJ1-6	CASSLTGIGNSPLHF	TGTGCCAGCAGTTTAACCGGAATTGGGAATTCACCCCTCCACTTT
NA	TRBV20-1	TRBD1	TRBJ2-5	CSARDLQGAGETQYF	TGCAGTGCTAGAGATCTACAGGGGGCTGGGGAGACCCAGTACTTC
few	TRBV11-3	TRBD2	TRBJ2-1	CASSISSGGAYNEQFF	TGTGCCAGCAGCATCAGTAGCGGGGGGGCCTACAATGAGCAGTTCTTC
NA	TRBV2	NA	TRBJ1-5	CASVGDSNQPQHF	TGTGCCAGCGTCGGGGATAGCAATCAGCCCCAGCATTTT
NA	TRBV20-1	NA	TRBJ1-5	CSAGAGAQHF	TGCAGTGCTGGGGCCGGGGCCCAGCATTTT
once	TRBV6-6	NA	TRBJ2-1	CASSPLQRENEQFF	TGTGCCAGCAGCCCCTTACAGAGAGAAAATGAGCAGTTCTTC
few	TRBV6-1	TRBD1	TRBJ2-5	CASSEPGTARTQYF	TGTGCCAGCAGTGAACCTGGGACAGCCAGAACCCAGTACTTC
many	TRBV7-8	NA	TRBJ1-5	CASSLGRPPYSNQPQHF	TGTGCCAGCAGCTTAGGACGGCCACCTTATAGCAATCAGCCCCAGCATTTT
NA	TRBV19	TRBD1	TRBJ2-1	CASSRGTVYNEQFF	TGTGCCAGTAGTCGAGGGACAGTTTACAATGAGCAGTTCTTC
NA	TRBV19	NA	TRBJ1-5	CASSIDPVNQPQHF	TGTGCCAGTAGTATTGACCCCGTAAATCAGCCCCAGCATTTT
NA	TRBV11-2	NA	TRBJ1-1	CASSPSWGIRNTEAFF	TGTGCCAGCAGCCCCAGCTGGGGTATCCGGAACACTGAAGCTTTCTTT
NA	TRBV18	NA	TRBJ2-7	CASSPSGEEEQYF	TGTGCCAGCTCACCAAGTGGGGAAGAGGAGCAGTACTTC
NA	TRBV12-3/TRBV12-4	TRBD2	TRBJ2-7	CASSLAVGGLAGQALEQYF	TGTGCCAGCAGTTTAGCGGTTGGGGGACTAGCGGGGCAGGCCTTGGAGCAGTACTTC
NA	TRBV12-3/TRBV12-4	TRBD1	TRBJ1-5	CASSSGRDRGHGQPQHF	TGTGCCAGCAGCTCAGGGAGGGACAGGGGGCATGGTCAGCCCCAGCATTTT
NA	TRBV7-6	NA	TRBJ1-2	CASSTPSDSPYGYTF	TGTGCCAGCAGCACACCGTCCGACAGCCCCTATGGCTACACCTTC
NA	TRBV10-3	TRBD2	TRBJ2-1	CAISETSGNNYNEQFF	TGTGCCATCAGTGAGACTAGCGGGAATAACTACAATGAGCAGTTCTTC
NA	TRBV19	TRBD1	TRBJ1-1	CASSIPKDRSRTEAFF	TGTGCCAGTAGTATCCCCAAGGACAGGAGCAGGACTGAAGCTTTCTTT
few	TRBV7-2	NA	TRBJ2-1	CASSLEASRYNEQFF	TGTGCCAGCAGCTTAGAGGCCAGCCGCTACAATGAGCAGTTCTTC
NA	TRBV5-4	NA	TRBJ2-3	CASSPPGYTSTDTQYF	TGTGCCAGCAGCCCCCCGGGCTATACTAGCACAGATACGCAGTATTTT
few	TRBV6-8	NA	TRBJ2-7	CASSYSRSFHEQYF	TGTGCCAGCAGTTACTCAAGAAGCTTCCACGAGCAGTACTTC
NA	TRBV7-9	NA	TRBJ1-5	CASSSEGPF	TGTGCCAGCAGCTCTGAGGGACCGTTT
NA	TRBV20-1	NA	TRBJ2-7	CSAAYGLTGQYF	TGCAGTGCTGCCTACGGATTAACAGGGCAGTACTTC
few	TRBV14	NA	TRBJ2-5	CASSHVRSETQYF	TGTGCCAGCAGCCACGTCAGGTCAGAGACCCAGTACTTC
few	TRBV15	NA	TRBJ2-7	CATSRTLQGGYEQYF	TGTGCCACCAGCAGAACTCTCCAGGGGGGTTACGAGCAGTACTTC
NA	TRBV7-9	NA	TRBJ2-7	CASSQGGSSREQYF	TGTGCCAGCAGCCAGGGAGGCAGCTCGCGCGAGCAGTACTTC
few	TRBV7-2	NA	TRBJ1-4	CASSLGGGQTNEKLFF	TGTGCCAGCAGCCTCGGGGGGGGGCAGACTAATGAAAAACTGTTTTTT